The clone carrying this T cell receptor (beta chain) was seen only once. The data stem from a study of blood T cell repertoires in COVID-19. Unmatched junction bases numbered 5, after V lost 4 bases and J lost 0 bases. The CDR3 length is 17 residues. Per germline, CDR1 SGHVS and CDR2 FQNEAQ. This table comes from immunoSEQ multiplex PCR, and its TCRdb copy is limited to in-frame clones, with some not included. The profile shows tens of thousands of clones, 79% of them singletons. This receptor was identified in a woman aged 60-70 years with acute or convalescent COVID-19. The genes are TRBV7-8 and TRBJ2-1, with 11 nucleotides matching TRBD2. The sample taken for sequencing was peripheral blood. The CDR3 nucleotides are TGTGCCAGCAGCTCCTTTACTAGCGGGAGCTCCTACAATGAGCAGTTCTTC. Amino acid sequence: CASSSFTSGSSYNEQFF.